These 23 T cell receptor beta chains were sequenced from one sample in a study of blood T cell repertoires in COVID-19 (TCRdb year 2020). Library preparation was by the immunoSEQ multiplex PCR assay. This is the immuneACCESS table as TCRdb keeps it, with only in-frame sequences that have V and J called. A part of the clones is gone; compared with another copy, unresolved V genes explain less than half, and the rest is unexplained. Counted in this sample were more than 400,000 clones; 87% of them appeared once. The ten largest clonotypes hold under 0.75% of the sample. Specimen: PBMCs or T cells enriched from blood (not recorded which). Source of these receptors: a young woman who had recovered from COVID-19.

The chain carries TRBV2 and TRBJ1-6; D is unclear. Looked up from germline, CDR1 is SNHLY and CDR2 is FYNNEI. V was shortened by 6 bases and J by 6 bases, with 9 bases between the two germline ends. The CDR3 length is 13 residues. CDR3 in amino acids: CASRRASNSPLHF. The DNA for the CDR3 is TGTGCCAGCAGGCGGGCAAGTAATTCACCCCTCCACTTT.

The chain links TRBV6-6 to TRBJ1-6, with 9 bases identical to TRBD1. CDR3 length: 15 amino acids. Trimming at V came to 0 bases and at J to 10 bases, leaving 4 bases not matched to a gene. Looked up from germline, CDR1 is MNHNY and CDR2 is SVGAGI (reference sequence). The CDR3 DNA sequence: TGTGCCAGCAGTTACTCGGGGACAGGGCCCTCACCCCTCCACTTT. It codes for CASSYSGTGPSPLHF.

The count of this clone is one. The chain joins TRBV19 to TRBJ1-4, with D possibly matching TRBD1 (6 bases). Germline V lookup: CDR1 LNHDA, CDR2 SQIVND (reference sequence). The CDR3 consists of 16 residues. Trimming took 4 bases from V and 4 from J, leaving 16 bases between them. The CDR3 is CASSKGQLNLNEKLFF. Written as DNA, the CDR3 is TGTGCCAGTAGTAAAGGACAGCTAAACCTTAATGAAAAACTGTTTTTT.

J is TRBJ2-5 and V is TRBV7-3; maybe TRBD2 (6 bases). This CDR3 region has 15 residues. CDR1 and CDR2 from the germline V gene are SGHTA and FQGTGA. V was clipped by 5 bases and J by 5 bases, with 18 bases between them. CDR3 residues: CASSRSPRRGETQYF. The CDR3 nucleotides are TGTGCCAGCAGCCGCTCCCCCCGACGGGGGGAGACCCAGTACTTC.

This chain uses TRBV2 with TRBJ1-2; D remains unclear. Germline CDR1 reads SNHLY; CDR2 reads FYNNEI. With 7 bases removed from V and 4 bases from J, the gap between germline ends came to 13 bases. The CDR3 loop spans 13 amino acids. The CDR3 region has the DNA TGTGCCAGCAAATCGACCGGAGTCTATGGCTACACCTTC. This codes for CASKSTGVYGYTF.

The genes are TRBV4-2 and TRBJ2-1; 7 bases match TRBD2. Trimming at V came to 10 bases and at J to 0 bases, leaving 6 bases not matched to a gene. CDR1 is LGHNA, CDR2 YNFKEQ, per germline. The CDR3 totals 14 residues. CDR3 sequence reads: CATGGGVSYNEQFF. DNA of the CDR3: TGTGCCACTGGTGGGGGGGTCTCCTACAATGAGCAGTTCTTC.

V is TRBV4-2 and J is TRBJ2-7; the match to TRBD1 covers 8 bases. The CDR3 length is 17 residues. Germline V gives CDR1 LGHNA, CDR2 YNFKEQ. The ends lost 3 bases at V and 2 bases at J; junction bases unmatched: 12. The CDR3 protein is CASSQGETGGTPYEQYF. In DNA form, the CDR3 reads TGTGCCAGCAGCCAGGGCGAAACAGGGGGGACGCCCTACGAGCAGTACTTC.

The rearrangement uses TRBV2 and TRBJ1-1; D call uncertain. The CDR3 contains 15 residues. V lost 5 bases and J 3 bases, leaving 16 bases between the germline ends. Germline assignment: CDR1 SNHLY and CDR2 FYNNEI. CDR3 nucleotides: TGTGCCAGCAGTCGATCGGGGAGTAGGGACACTGAAGCTTTCTTT. Its translation is CASSRSGSRDTEAFF.

The V gene is TRBV6-5, the J gene TRBJ1-1; perhaps TRBD1 as D (5 bases). Trimming took off 8 bases at V and 5 bases at J, with 21 bases between the two ends. Germline V lookup: CDR1 MNHEY, CDR2 SVGAGI. There are 15 residues in the CDR3. In nucleotides, the CDR3 is TGTGCCAGCTTTTTTTCCGTTGGGGGGGGTACTGAAGCTTTCTTT. Translating gives CASFFSVGGGTEAFF.

The chain joins TRBV29-1 to TRBJ2-7, with D perhaps TRBD2 (5 bases). Trimming left V 0 bases short and J 2 bases short, with 11 bases between. CDR1 is SQVTM and CDR2 is ANQGSEA in the germline V gene. The CDR3 runs 14 residues. The CDR3 protein is CSVEDLGETYEQYF. CDR3 nucleotide sequence: TGCAGCGTTGAAGATCTCGGGGAAACCTACGAGCAGTACTTC.

V is TRBV7-9 and J is TRBJ1-6; D possibly corresponds to TRBD1 (5 bases). V shed 1 base and J shed 8 bases, with 12 bases lying between them. Germline V gene sequence: CDR1 SEHNR, CDR2 FQNEAQ (reference sequence). This CDR3 is 15 amino acids long. DNA of the CDR3: TGTGCCAGCAGCTTAGAGGAGGGGTATCATTCACCCCTCCACTTT. This encodes CASSLEEGYHSPLHF.

The CDR3 DNA reads TGTGCCAGCTCACCAGAGAGCTCCTATAATTCACCCCTCCACTTT. Amino acids: CASSPESSYNSPLHF. The chain is built from TRBV18 and TRBJ1-6; unclear D gene. Germline V gene data show CDR1 as KGHSH and CDR2 as LQKENI. Between the trimmed V and J ends, which lost 2 bases and 0 bases, there was a span of 5 bases. This CDR3 spans 15 amino acids.

This clone is a singleton in its sample. The chain joins TRBV6-5 to TRBJ1-4, with D possibly being TRBD1 (5 bases). Between the trimmed V and J ends, which lost 3 bases and 8 bases, there was a span of 16 bases. The CDR3 has 15 amino acids. CDR1 is MNHEY and CDR2 is SVGAGI in the germline V gene. CDR3 DNA sequence: TGTGCCAGCAGTTATATCCACTCGGGGGACGAAAAACTGTTTTTT. As protein: CASSYIHSGDEKLFF.

V usage is TRBV27 and J usage is TRBJ2-5; 10 nucleotides agree with TRBD1. The germline V gene has CDR1 MNHEY and CDR2 SMNVEV (reference sequence). J was trimmed by 5 bases and V by 6 bases; bases with no gene match: 6. This CDR3 spans 14 amino acids. CDR3 protein: CASSKTGGVETQYF. DNA for the CDR3: TGTGCCAGCAGCAAGACAGGGGGCGTGGAGACCCAGTACTTC.

This chain links TRBV2 with TRBJ2-7; D unresolved. Trimming pared 8 bases from V and 0 bases from J, leaving 11 bases between. CDR3 length equals 13 residues. Germline V gene lookup returns CDR1 SNHLY and CDR2 FYNNEI. The CDR3 is CASVDLSSYEQYF. The CDR3 DNA is TGTGCCAGCGTCGACTTAAGCTCCTACGAGCAGTACTTC. The full variable domain, its missing parts supplied by reference TRBV2 and TRBJ2-7, is EPEVTQTPSHQVTQMGQEVILRCVPISNHLYFYWYRQILGQKVEFLVSFYNNEISEKSEIFDDQFSVERPDGSNFTLKIRSTKLEDSAMYFCASVDLSSYEQYFGPGTRLTVT.

V usage is TRBV9 and J usage is TRBJ2-2, with D unclear. V lost 0 bases, J lost 8 bases, and 8 bases lay in between. This CDR3 region has 13 residues. Germline loops: CDR1 SGDLS, CDR2 YYNGEE. CDR3 bases: TGTGCCAGCAGCGTAGAGTCCCGGGGGGAGCTGTTTTTT. It translates to CASSVESRGELFF.

Only a few counts were recorded for this clone. This chain uses TRBV30 with TRBJ1-1; D not certain. The V end was cut by 3 bases, the J end by 0 bases, with 5 bases between. The CDR3 is 12 residues long. Germline CDR1 is GTSNPN and CDR2 is SVGIG (reference sequence). The CDR3 region is CAWRRLNTEAFF. CDR3 DNA sequence: TGTGCCTGGAGGCGGTTGAACACTGAAGCTTTCTTT.

This clone was seen a single time. V gene TRBV10-3 combines with J gene TRBJ1-1; tentative D call: TRBD1 (5 bases). CDR1 is ENHRY and CDR2 is SYGVKD in the germline V gene. Trimming removed 6 bases from V and 3 bases from J, with 11 bases in between. CDR3 length: 13 residues. CDR3: CAIRDTSDTEAFF. The CDR3 DNA sequence: TGTGCCATCAGGGACACCTCAGACACTGAAGCTTTCTTT.

This clone was counted between two and nine times. The V and J genes are TRBV30 and TRBJ1-6; TRBD1 matches at 9 bases. The CDR3 totals 15 residues. J lost 9 bases, V lost 1 base, and 7 bases had no gene match. Germline CDR1 GTSNPN, CDR2 SVGIG (reference sequence). The DNA for the CDR3 is TGTGCCTGGAGTGCCAGGGACAGGGAGGTTTCACCCCTCCACTTT. It codes for CAWSARDREVSPLHF.

The V call is TRBV5-1, the J call TRBJ1-1, with TRBD1 as a possible D gene (5 bases). V lost 6 bases and J 1 base, leaving 13 bases between the germline ends. The germline CDR1 and CDR2 sequences are SGHRS and YFSETQ. The CDR3 contains 14 residues. In nucleotides, the CDR3 is TGCGCCAGCAAAGAAGGACACCCGAACACTGAAGCTTTCTTT. Amino acids: CASKEGHPNTEAFF.

The gene calls are TRBV9 and TRBJ2-3, with no clear D. Germline V gene sequence: CDR1 SGDLS, CDR2 YYNGEE. Trimming left V 4 bases short and J 2 bases short, with 2 bases between. The CDR3 has 11 amino acids. CDR3 amino acids: CASSLTDTQYF. The CDR3 DNA sequence: TGTGCCAGCAGCCTCACAGATACGCAGTATTTT. The variable domain in full, completed from reference TRBV9 and TRBJ2-3, reads DSGVTQTPKHLITATGQRVTLRCSPRSGDLSVYWYQQSLDQGLQFLIQYYNGEERAKGNILERFSAQQFPDLHSELNLSSLELGDSALYFCASSLTDTQYFGPGTRLTVL.

A few counts support this clone. V and J are TRBV27 and TRBJ2-7; no clear D gene. V was shortened by 8 bases and J by 2 bases, with 19 bases between the two germline ends. Germline CDR1 reads MNHEY; CDR2 reads SMNVEV (reference sequence). The CDR3 runs to 15 residues. The CDR3 here is CASRQDGQIPYEQYF. The CDR3 DNA is TGTGCCAGCCGGCAGGATGGTCAGATTCCCTACGAGCAGTACTTC.

The V and J genes are TRBV11-2 and TRBJ1-5; 9 nucleotides line up with TRBD1. CDR3 size: 15 residues. Trimming at V came to 3 bases and at J to 2 bases, leaving 2 bases not matched to a gene. Germline loops: CDR1 SGHAT, CDR2 FQNNGV. In DNA, the CDR3 is TGTGCCAGCAGCTTGGGACAGGGCGGCAATCAGCCCCAGCATTTT. Translating gives CASSLGQGGNQPQHF.